This TCR beta chain was sequenced for a study of T cells after yellow fever vaccination. In the study overall: Fractions of low cell number were prepared using SMART-Seq v4 Ultra Low Input.

As TCR cDNA was made by 5'RACE template switching, a universal primer site and UMIs were added. TCRdb reprocessed the 5' RACE reads with MiXCR, giving one entry per CDR3 protein. The data hold about 580,000 distinct CDR3 sequences, with about 15% observed a single time. Germline CDR1 reads DFQATT; CDR2 reads SNEGSKA (reference sequence). This CDR3 is built from 13 residues. Trimming took off 1 base at V and 2 bases at J, with 9 bases between the two ends. The rearrangement uses TRBV20-1 and TRBJ2-7, with D tentatively TRBD1 or TRBD2 (6 bases each). The receptor was derived from a man aged 18 to 30 who received the YFV17D yellow fever vaccine. The specimen was PBMCs, collected around 5 days after the first yellow fever vaccination. The CDR3 region is CSARGRGAYEQYV. For the CDR3, the DNA is TGCAGTGCTAGAGGAAGGGGGGCCTACGAGCAGTACGTC.